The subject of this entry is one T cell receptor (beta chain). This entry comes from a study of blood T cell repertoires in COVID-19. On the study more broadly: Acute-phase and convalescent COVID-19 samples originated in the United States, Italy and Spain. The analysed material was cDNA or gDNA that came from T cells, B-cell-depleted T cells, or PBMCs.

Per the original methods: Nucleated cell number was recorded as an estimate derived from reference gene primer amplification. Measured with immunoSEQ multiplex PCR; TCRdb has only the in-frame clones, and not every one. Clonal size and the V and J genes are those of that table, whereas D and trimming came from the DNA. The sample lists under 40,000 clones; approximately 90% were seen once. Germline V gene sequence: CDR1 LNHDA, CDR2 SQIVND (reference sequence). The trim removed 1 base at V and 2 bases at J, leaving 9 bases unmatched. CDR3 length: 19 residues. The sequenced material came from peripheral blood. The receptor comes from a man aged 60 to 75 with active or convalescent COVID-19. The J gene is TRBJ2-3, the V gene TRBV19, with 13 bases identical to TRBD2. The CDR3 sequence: CASSIGTGTSGAYTDTQYF. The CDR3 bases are TGTGCCAGTAGTATAGGAACAGGGACTAGCGGGGCGTACACAGATACGCAGTATTTT.